This T cell receptor (beta chain) was documented in a study of response to subunit inactivated influenza vaccine. A note on this clonotype: Antigen specificity is unknown.

TCRdb used MiXCR to reprocess the RT-PCR reads, holding one entry per CDR3 protein. Here the sample spans roughly 500,000 distinct CDR3 sequences, approximately 15% being singletons. Trimming pared 6 bases from V and 6 bases from J, leaving 11 bases between. The CDR3 totals 12 residues. Study conclusions and caveats: New T cells are recruited in small numbers by each seasonal influenza vaccination, according to the authors' suggestion.

The V gene is TRBV12-3 or TRBV12-4, the J gene TRBJ1-1; TRBD1 is a possible D gene (5 bases). This TCR was recovered from a man in his fifties or sixties who received an inactivated influenza vaccine. This specimen was CD4+ T cells sorted from PBMCs, taken roughly 24 months after vaccination. CDR3 sequence reads: CASRSTGPEAFF. CDR3 DNA: TGTGCCAGCAGATCCACAGGTCCTGAAGCTTTCTTT.